Presented here are 8 T cell receptor beta chains from one specimen sequenced in a study of glioma-infiltrating T cells after dendritic cell vaccination. The method was immunoSEQ multiplex PCR; TCRdb's version includes in-frame clones alone and lacks a portion of them. Of more than 85,000 clones listed, more than 75% are singletons. The sample in question was blood, obtained before dendritic cell vaccination. Receptors were obtained from a human donor with glioblastoma.

The J gene is TRBJ2-3, the V gene TRBV5-1, with TRBD2 identical over 14 bases. V trimming: 0 bases; J trimming: 4 bases; junction bases outside the gene matches: 4. The CDR3 extends over 17 amino acids. Germline V lookup: CDR1 SGHRS, CDR2 YFSETQ. CDR3 DNA: TGCGCCAGCAGCTTGGATGGGACTAGCGGGGGTGCAGATACGCAGTATTTT. Its translation is CASSLDGTSGGADTQYF.

This chain links TRBV18 with TRBJ2-1, with TRBD1 as a possible D gene (6 bases). There are 14 residues in the CDR3. Per the germline V gene, CDR1 is KGHSH and CDR2 is LQKENI. V lost 3 bases, J lost 7 bases, and 13 bases lay in between. CDR3 loop: CASSPDSQGNEQFF. CDR3 in DNA: TGTGCCAGCTCACCGGACTCCCAGGGGAATGAGCAGTTCTTC.

This rearrangement joins TRBV6-1 to TRBJ1-1, with D possibly matching TRBD1 (5 bases). V was shortened by 1 base and J by 2 bases, with 11 bases between the two germline ends. The CDR3 spans 15 residues. Germline CDR1 reads MNHNS; CDR2 reads SASEGT. The CDR3, as DNA: TGTGCCAGCAGTGAAGGCAGGGCCCCAAACACTGAAGCTTTCTTT. Translation gives CASSEGRAPNTEAFF.

This clone was observed a few times. V gene TRBV5-6 combines with J gene TRBJ1-3; D ambiguous. Germline V lookup: CDR1 SGHDT, CDR2 YYEEEE. This CDR3 has 13 residues. V was shortened by 1 base and J by 2 bases, with 4 bases between the two germline ends. In nucleotides, the CDR3 is TGTGCCAGCAGCTTGACTGCTGGAAACACCATATATTTT. Amino acids: CASSLTAGNTIYF.

The chain joins TRBV14 to TRBJ2-7, with TRBD1 matching over 10 bases. Germline V lookup: CDR1 SGHDN, CDR2 FVKESK. V gave up 6 bases and J gave up 5 bases; unmatched junction bases: 4. CDR3 length: 13 amino acids. The CDR3 protein is CASRGTGANEQYF. CDR3 coding DNA: TGTGCCAGCAGGGGGACAGGGGCCAACGAGCAGTACTTC. Combining the CDR3 with reference TRBV14 and TRBJ2-7 gives the whole variable domain EAGVTQFPSHSVIEKGQTVTLRCDPISGHDNLYWYRRVMGKEIKFLLHFVKESKQDESGMPNNRFLAERTGGTYSTLKVQPAELEDSGVYFCASRGTGANEQYFGPGTRLTVT.

The chain joins TRBV7-9 to TRBJ2-7, with 10 bases fitting TRBD2. V shed 3 bases and J 6 bases; nucleotides not matched to a gene: 8. CDR3 size: 15 residues. Per the germline V gene, CDR1 is SEHNR and CDR2 is FQNEAQ (reference sequence). DNA of the CDR3: TGTGCCAGCAGCTTCTGGACTAGCGGCGGTGGCGAGCAGTACTTC. Amino acids: CASSFWTSGGGEQYF. Combining the CDR3 with reference TRBV7-9 and TRBJ2-7 gives the whole variable domain DTGVSQNPRHKITKRGQNVTFRCDPISEHNRLYWYRQTLGQGPEFLTYFQNEAQLEKSRLLSDRFSAERPKGSFSTLEIQRTEQGDSAMYLCASSFWTSGGGEQYFGPGTRLTVT.

The chain employs TRBV9 and TRBJ1-1; possible D gene TRBD1, 6 bases. V lost 4 bases and J 9 bases, leaving 16 bases between the germline ends. The CDR3 contains 13 residues. From germline, CDR1 is SGDLS and CDR2 YYNGEE. This CDR3 is CASSSEVGGQAFF. CDR3 DNA sequence: TGTGCCAGCAGCTCCGAGGTAGGGGGACAAGCTTTCTTT.

The chain employs TRBV11-1 and TRBJ2-5, with D perhaps TRBD1 (6 bases). V lost 8 bases, J lost 5 bases, and 21 bases lay in between. The CDR3 is made up of 15 amino acids. The germline gives CDR1 SGHAT, CDR2 FQDESV (reference sequence). The CDR3 here is CASSKAGAGRETQYF. The CDR3 region has the DNA TGTGCCAGCTCAAAGGCAGGGGCTGGTCGGGAGACCCAGTACTTC.